Listed below are T cell receptor beta chains from one sample, sequenced in a study of blood T cells in healthy people across ages. TCRdb fed the 5' RACE reads into MiXCR, producing one record per CDR3 protein. The table includes about 970,000 distinct CDR3 sequences, roughly 51% detected once. Sample: blood. These receptors were obtained from a woman between 55 and 75 years old in good health. The CDR3 runs from the conserved cysteine through the conserved F or W. D genes are given only for firm matches. Clone size is shown for a subset of rows, as once, few, many or a class of expanded clone.

- | - | TRBJ2-3 | TRBV4-1 | CASTPWSGVTDTQYF | TGCGCCAGCACCCCGTGGAGCGGAGTGACAGATACGCAGTATTTT
- | - | TRBJ1-5 | TRBV28 | CASSLLSRPLGNQPQHF | TGTGCCAGCAGTTTATTATCAAGGCCCTTAGGCAATCAGCCCCAGCATTTT
- | few | TRBJ1-2 | TRBV27 | CASSRGGFGIFRSGYTF | TGTGCCAGCAGTCGGGGGGGATTCGGGATCTTCCGTTCTGGCTACACCTTC
- | many | TRBJ2-5 | TRBV24-1 | CATSAPSLGVETQYF | TGTGCCACCAGTGCTCCCTCCCTCGGGGTAGAGACCCAGTACTTC
- | - | TRBJ1-5 | TRBV20-1 | CSALGGWGNQPQHF | TGCAGTGCCCTGGGGGGATGGGGAAATCAGCCCCAGCATTTT
TRBD1 | - | TRBJ2-7 | TRBV29-1 | CSVATTGGPEQYF | TGCAGCGTGGCAACGACAGGGGGTCCCGAGCAGTACTTC
TRBD1 | - | TRBJ1-2 | TRBV9 | CASSGLDRTNYGYTF | TGTGCCAGCAGCGGTCTGGACAGGACGAACTATGGCTACACCTTC
TRBD1 | - | TRBJ2-7 | TRBV2 | CASNRAGQGYEQYF | TGTGCCAGTAATAGAGCGGGACAGGGGTACGAGCAGTACTTC
TRBD2 | - | TRBJ2-5 | TRBV6-2/TRBV6-3 | CASTPRGGVVETQYF | TGTGCCAGCACCCCTCGGGGGGGAGTGGTAGAGACCCAGTACTTC
TRBD1 | - | TRBJ1-2 | TRBV20-1 | CSVIAPGGYGYTF | TGCAGTGTCATCGCGCCAGGGGGCTATGGCTACACCTTC
- | - | TRBJ2-4 | TRBV25-1 | CASSDPVGYGQYF | TGTGCCAGCAGTGATCCGGTTGGCTACGGGCAGTACTTC
TRBD2 | - | TRBJ2-4 | TRBV20-1 | CSASKREIVAKNIQYF | TGCAGTGCTAGTAAGCGGGAGATTGTAGCCAAAAACATTCAGTACTTC
TRBD1 | - | TRBJ2-6 | TRBV28 | CASRPGTGVTNVLTF | TGTGCCAGCAGACCCGGGACAGGGGTGACCAACGTCCTGACTTTC
- | - | TRBJ2-3 | TRBV7-3 | CASSLTGGHATQYF | TGTGCCAGCAGCCTTACTGGCGGACACGCTACGCAGTATTTT
- | once | TRBJ1-6 | TRBV5-1 | CASSPQGPGANSPLHF | TGCGCCAGCAGCCCCCAAGGCCCGGGGGCCAATTCACCCCTCCACTTT
- | - | TRBJ2-1 | TRBV12-3/TRBV12-4 | CASREGTGDQYNEQFF | TGTGCCAGCCGTGAAGGGACGGGAGATCAATACAATGAGCAGTTCTTC
TRBD1 | - | TRBJ2-7 | TRBV20-1 | CSARDLEWDRAYEQYF | TGCAGTGCTAGGGACCTCGAATGGGACAGGGCATACGAGCAGTACTTC
- | - | TRBJ1-1 | TRBV5-1 | CASSWGGGTEAFF | TGCGCCAGCAGCTGGGGAGGGGGCACTGAAGCTTTCTTT
- | once | TRBJ2-5 | TRBV20-1 | CSARRQGGTQYF | TGCAGTGCTAGACGGCAGGGAGGGACCCAGTACTTC
TRBD2 | - | TRBJ2-5 | TRBV6-2/TRBV6-3 | CATQSGTTVQYF | TGTGCCACCCAAAGCGGGACCACCGTGCAGTACTTC
TRBD1 | few | TRBJ1-2 | TRBV7-9 | CASEDRDSRGSYGYTF | TGTGCCAGCGAGGACAGGGACTCCCGGGGCTCCTATGGCTACACCTTC
- | - | TRBJ2-4 | TRBV20-1 | CSALAEGDIQYF | TGCAGTGCTTTAGCGGAGGGAGACATTCAGTACTTC
- | - | TRBJ1-1 | TRBV25-1 | CASTQRGAQNTEAFF | TGTGCCAGCACCCAGAGGGGGGCCCAGAACACTGAAGCTTTCTTT
- | - | TRBJ2-3 | TRBV14 | CASSQQILPDTQYF | TGTGCCAGCAGCCAACAGATCCTCCCGGATACGCAGTATTTT
TRBD1 | - | TRBJ2-3 | TRBV15 | CATSTGVSTDTQYF | TGTGCCACGTCGACAGGGGTGAGCACAGATACGCAGTATTTT
- | few | TRBJ2-3 | TRBV28 | CASRPRKTTTDTQYF | TGTGCCAGCAGACCGAGAAAGACAACGACTGATACGCAGTATTTT
TRBD2 | few | TRBJ2-3 | TRBV5-5 | CASSLRASGRTDTQYF | TGTGCCAGCAGCTTGAGGGCTAGCGGGAGGACGGATACGCAGTATTTT
TRBD1 | few | TRBJ2-3 | TRBV4-1 | CASSQDGPDRGYTDTQYF | TGCGCCAGCAGCCAAGATGGTCCGGACAGGGGTTACACAGATACGCAGTATTTT
TRBD2 | - | TRBJ2-7 | TRBV28 | CASRERVLAGVEQYF | TGTGCCAGCAGGGAACGGGTGTTAGCGGGAGTAGAGCAGTACTTC
- | many | TRBJ2-3 | TRBV20-1 | CSAPGADTQYF | TGCAGTGCCCCAGGGGCAGATACGCAGTATTTT
TRBD2 | once | TRBJ2-7 | TRBV5-6 | CASSLTSGRAWDEQYF | TGTGCCAGCAGCTTGACTAGCGGGAGGGCCTGGGATGAGCAGTACTTC
TRBD1 | - | TRBJ1-5 | TRBV29-1 | CSVETGGNQPQHF | TGCAGCGTTGAAACAGGGGGGAATCAGCCCCAGCATTTT
- | - | TRBJ1-1 | TRBV12-3/TRBV12-4 | CASSEDRRFTEAFF | TGTGCCAGCAGCGAAGACAGGCGATTCACTGAAGCTTTCTTT
TRBD2 | - | TRBJ2-7 | TRBV4-1 | CASRPASPGTSGRIYSYEQYF | TGCGCCAGCAGGCCCGCTAGCCCGGGGACTAGCGGGAGGATTTACTCCTACGAGCAGTACTTC
TRBD1 | - | TRBJ1-2 | TRBV7-9 | CASSLTGEGVEGYTF | TGTGCCAGCAGCTTGACAGGGGAAGGAGTAGAAGGCTACACCTTC
TRBD1 | - | TRBJ2-3 | TRBV7-3 | CASRDNRGADTQYF | TGTGCCAGCAGAGATAACAGGGGGGCAGATACGCAGTATTTT
- | - | TRBJ2-7 | TRBV5-1 | CASRGQSSGNEQYF | TGCGCCAGCCGCGGTCAGTCTAGTGGCAACGAGCAGTACTTC
- | few | TRBJ1-2 | TRBV20-1 | CSASFTVANYGYTF | TGCAGTGCTAGTTTCACAGTAGCTAACTATGGCTACACCTTC
TRBD2 | - | TRBJ2-7 | TRBV4-1 | CASSQGERGPYEQYF | TGCGCCAGCAGCCAAGGGGAGCGGGGGCCTTACGAGCAGTACTTC
TRBD2 | - | TRBJ2-7 | TRBV3-1 | CASSQEWTSGTYEQYF | TGTGCCAGCAGCCAAGAATGGACTAGCGGAACCTACGAGCAGTACTTC